This TCR beta chain originates from a study of chemoradiotherapy in HPV16-positive cancers. Overall study context: Candidate HPV-specific T-cell clones and common TCR motifs came from functional assays in a couple of HPV16-positive patients. Findings of the study overall: For HPV16-positive patients, expanding HPV-responsive T cells associated with longer recurrence-free survival.

Assay: immunoSEQ multiplex PCR; the TCRdb copy retains only in-frame clones and omits some. The table includes approximately 32,000 clones, about nine tenths detected once. V dropped 0 bases and J dropped 7 bases, with 10 bases sitting between them. The V gene's germline CDR1 is MNHEY and CDR2 SVGAGI. CDR3 length equals 14 residues. As regards this clone: The antigen is not known.

Sequencing was performed on blood, taken from a patient who underwent chemoradiotherapy. This TCR derives from a human donor with HPV-associated anogenital cancer. V gene TRBV6-5 combines with J gene TRBJ1-5; weak D call: TRBD1 (6 bases). CDR3 protein: CASSYSGAEQPQHF. CDR3 sequence (DNA): TGTGCCAGCAGTTACTCGGGGGCGGAACAGCCCCAGCATTTT.